A selection of T cell receptor beta chains follows, all from one sample in a study of cytomegalovirus exposure and HLA in healthy donors. The table came from immunoSEQ multiplex PCR; TCRdb's copy has only in-frame clones and leaves some out. The sample has some 150,000 clones, roughly 76% seen once. Sequenced: PBMCs. These TCRs come from a female donor in good health and CMV-seronegative. Each CDR3 is given with its conserved first and last residue. A D gene is named only where the DNA matches it firmly. Clone sizes are given selectively: once, few, many, or a class where the clone is expanded.

clone_size d_call j_call v_call cdr3_nt cdr3_aa
. TRBD1 TRBJ2-1 TRBV28 TGTGCCAGCAGTTACCAGGGACAGGCCTACAATGAGCAGTTCTTC CASSYQGQAYNEQFF
many . TRBJ1-2 TRBV29-1 TGCAGCGTTGAGGGGGCTCCCTATGGCTACACCTTC CSVEGAPYGYTF
. TRBD2 TRBJ2-7 TRBV7-8 TGTGCCAGCAGCCCCCCGGGAGGGGAGGTCGACGAGCAGTACTTC CASSPPGGEVDEQYF
. . TRBJ2-7 TRBV6-5 TGTGCCAGCCGGGATCTTGGTGGGAGCTCCTACGAGCAGTACTTC CASRDLGGSSYEQYF
few . TRBJ2-6 TRBV5-4 TGTGCCAGCAGCTTCGTCTCTGGGGCCAACGTCCTGACTTTC CASSFVSGANVLTF
. . TRBJ2-1 TRBV6-5 TGTGCCAGCAGTTCAGCGCCCGATGGGTCCTACAATGAGCAGTTCTTC CASSSAPDGSYNEQFF
many . TRBJ2-3 TRBV6-4 TGTGCCAGCAGTGTAGGAGGGGGCACAGATACGCAGTATTTT CASSVGGGTDTQYF
. . TRBJ2-7 TRBV5-6 TGTGCCAGCAGCTTCGAGTTTATCCCCGAGCAGTACTTC CASSFEFIPEQYF
few . TRBJ2-1 TRBV28 TGTGCCAGCAGTTACCGAGGTGAGCAGTTCTTC CASSYRGEQFF
. . TRBJ2-3 TRBV28 TGTGCCAGCAGTTTTAATAGCGCTAGCACAGATACGCAGTATTTT CASSFNSASTDTQYF
. . TRBJ2-7 TRBV6-6 TGTGCCAGCAGGACAGACTACGAGCAGTACTTC CASRTDYEQYF
few TRBD1 TRBJ2-1 TRBV2 TGTGCCAGCAGAGTCTACAGGGGCGGCTCCTACAATGAGCAGTTCTTC CASRVYRGGSYNEQFF
. TRBD1 TRBJ1-4 TRBV5-6 TGTGCCAGCAGCTTGAGGGGGACAGGGGCGGAAAAACTGTTTTTT CASSLRGTGAEKLFF
. . TRBJ2-1 TRBV7-9 TGTGCCAGCACCTACATGGGACTCTACAATGAGCAGTTCTTC CASTYMGLYNEQFF
. . TRBJ2-3 TRBV18 TGTGCCAGCGCCCTGGCAGGGGGCACAGATACGCAGTATTTT CASALAGGTDTQYF
. . TRBJ2-3 TRBV25-1 TGTGCCAGCAGTGATCTCTTCTATAGAAGTTGGTATTTT CASSDLFYRSWYF
few . TRBJ2-1 TRBV18 TGTGCCAGCTCACCACAACTAGCAGACTACAATGAGCAGTTCTTC CASSPQLADYNEQFF
. . TRBJ2-7 TRBV6-1 TGTGCCAGCAGTGAAGCGCAGGGCTCCTACGAGCAGTACTTC CASSEAQGSYEQYF
. . TRBJ2-5 TRBV5-1 TGCGCCAGCAGCATGACTACACAAGAGACCCAGTACTTC CASSMTTQETQYF
. TRBD1 TRBJ2-1 TRBV29-1 TGCAGCGTTCCCGGGACAGGGTCCTACAATGAGCAGTTCTTC CSVPGTGSYNEQFF
. TRBD2 TRBJ2-3 TRBV27 TGTGCCAGCATTGGGCTAGCGGGAGGTCTGAGCACAGATACGCAGTATTTT CASIGLAGGLSTDTQYF
once . TRBJ2-2 TRBV18 TGTGCCAGCTCACCCTTTGAAGCGCTAGAGTCCGGGGAGCTGTTTTTT CASSPFEALESGELFF
. . TRBJ2-5 TRBV5-1 TGCGCCAGCAGCTTGGATGGCCGAGCCCGTGAGGGCCAGTACTTC CASSLDGRAREGQYF
. TRBD1 TRBJ1-1 TRBV29-1 TGCAGCGTTGAAGGGGGGACAGGGGGAACTGAAGCTTTCTTT CSVEGGTGGTEAFF
. TRBD1 TRBJ2-5 TRBV9 TGTGCCAGCAGCGTAGGAGAGACAGGGGGCATCGAGACCCAGTACTTC CASSVGETGGIETQYF
. TRBD1 TRBJ2-3 TRBV5-6 TGTGCCAGCATCCCCACGGGACAGTTCACAGATACGCAGTATTTT CASIPTGQFTDTQYF
. TRBD1 TRBJ2-3 TRBV29-1 TGCAGCGTTAGGACAGGGGAGTGGACAGATACGCAGTATTTT CSVRTGEWTDTQYF
. . TRBJ2-2 TRBV5-6 TGTGCCAGCAGCTTGGGGCCCGGGGAGCTGTTTTTT CASSLGPGELFF
. TRBD1 TRBJ1-1 TRBV6-5 TGTGCCAGCAGACAGACAGGGTCCACTGAAGCTTTCTTT CASRQTGSTEAFF
few TRBD1 TRBJ1-1 TRBV10-3 TGTGCCATCAGTGAGTACACCGGGACAGGGAAAACTGAAGCTTTCTTT CAISEYTGTGKTEAFF
. . TRBJ2-1 TRBV5-1 TGCGCCAGCGTGGCGGATGATCTACAGGGGCAGTTCTTC CASVADDLQGQFF
. TRBD2 TRBJ2-5 TRBV5-8 TGTGCCAGCAGCTTCGGGTGGGAGGGATCAGGAGAGACCCAGTACTTC CASSFGWEGSGETQYF
. . TRBJ1-2 TRBV11-2 TGTGCCAGCAGCTTATCACCGCGCCGGGAGACCTATGGCTACACCTTC CASSLSPRRETYGYTF
few TRBD2 TRBJ2-7 TRBV5-1 TGCGCCAGCAGCTTGGGACTAGCGGGAGACGAGCAGTACTTC CASSLGLAGDEQYF
few TRBD2 TRBJ2-7 TRBV10-2 TGCGCCAGCAGTGGACTAGCGGAAACCGCCGAGCAGTACTTC CASSGLAETAEQYF
. TRBD1 TRBJ1-5 TRBV19 TGTGCCAGTAGTATTGAAGGGGGCGGTCAGCCCCAGCATTTT CASSIEGGGQPQHF
once . TRBJ2-7 TRBV9 TGTGCCAGCAGTATAGGAGACGAGCAGTACTTC CASSIGDEQYF
. . TRBJ2-7 TRBV19 TGTGCCAGTAGTGCGGAGGGACAGACCTCCTACGAGCAGTACTTC CASSAEGQTSYEQYF
. . TRBJ2-2 TRBV5-1 TGCGCCAGCAGCTTGCAGGGCATCAACACCGGGGAGCTGTTTTTT CASSLQGINTGELFF
. . TRBJ1-5 TRBV11-2 TGTGCCAGCAGCTTAAACAGCGGCCAGCCCCAGCATTTT CASSLNSGQPQHF
. . TRBJ1-1 TRBV5-6 TGTGCCAGCAGCTTGTCGGGAACTGAAGCTTTCTTT CASSLSGTEAFF
. TRBD1 TRBJ2-5 TRBV27 TGTGCCAGCAGTTTATTGGGACAGGGGGCTAGGCAAGAGACCCAGTACTTC CASSLLGQGARQETQYF
. . TRBJ2-7 TRBV28 TGTGCCAGCAGTTCGGACAGCCACGAGCAGTACTTC CASSSDSHEQYF
. TRBD2 TRBJ2-3 TRBV7-8 TGTGCCAGCAGCTTTCGGCAGGGACTAGACCGTACAGATACGCAGTATTTT CASSFRQGLDRTDTQYF
. . TRBJ1-4 TRBV5-4 TGTGCCAGCAGCTTGACTAGTAGAGCCTCTGAAAAACTGTTTTTT CASSLTSRASEKLFF